The 29 T cell receptor beta chains below all came from one sample that was sequenced in a study of T cell repertoires in cytomegalovirus infection (dated 2019 in TCRdb). The data were produced on an Illumina HiSeq 1500. TCRdb took the public reads, trimmed them with fastp at Q25, ran MiXCR for clone calling and kept in-frame beta chains. Entries that share a CDR3 protein sequence are merged under the most common genes and DNA. This sample lists around 900,000 distinct CDR3 sequences; 25% to 40% were detected once. Around 15% of the sample goes to the ten largest clones. The sample's treatment or condition label, decoded: in vitro stimulation with specific CMV peptide epitopes to enrich CMV-specific T cells. Their specific antigens are unknown. The specimen comprised cultured CD8+ T cells from PBMCs, sampled from culture after CMV antigen stimulation. These receptors were taken from a human donor in good health (CMV status not recorded). Some clones in this sample may be carry-over from other donors' samples.

The chain links TRBV14 to TRBJ2-5; unclear D gene. The CDR3 runs 14 residues. Germline V CDR1 and CDR2: SGHDN, FVKESK. Trimming took 2 bases from V and 5 from J, leaving 12 bases between them. The CDR3 loop reads CASSQPRNKETQYF. Here the CDR3 DNA reads TGTGCCAGCAGCCAACCGCGAAACAAGGAGACCCAGTACTTC.

This clonotype was seen many times. V gene TRBV7-2 combines with J gene TRBJ2-7, with D hard to call. The CDR3 contains 13 residues. The V and J ends lost 5 bases and 3 bases respectively, with 11 bases between them. Looked up from germline, CDR1 is SGHTA and CDR2 is FQGNSA. This CDR3 reads CASSPRASYEQYF. CDR3 nucleotides: TGTGCCAGCAGCCCTAGGGCGAGCTACGAGCAGTACTTC. Full variable domain (outside the CDR3, taken from reference TRBV7-2 and TRBJ2-7): GAGVSQSPSNKVTEKGKDVELRCDPISGHTALYWYRQSLGQGLEFLIYFQGNSAPDKSGLPSDRFSAERTGGSVSTLTIQRTQQEDSAVYLCASSPRASYEQYFGPGTRLTVT.

Comments on this clonotype: A read error is possible here, since a much larger clone lies one base away. J is TRBJ2-2 and V is TRBV7-8; no clear D. The CDR3 spans 14 residues. From germline, CDR1 is SGHVS and CDR2 FQNEAQ. CDR3 nucleotides: TGTGCCGGCAGCTTCGGCCCAGTGAACGGGGAGCTGTTTTTT. This sequence encodes CAGSFGPVNGELFF.

This clonotype has ten or more counts. The gene calls are TRBV6-2 or TRBV6-3 and TRBJ2-5; no clear D. Per germline, CDR1 MNHEY and CDR2 SVGEGT. This CDR3 is 10 amino acids long. The germline V and J ends were trimmed by 6 bases and 5 bases, with 4 bases remaining between them. CDR3 region: CASRAETQYF. The CDR3 DNA is TGTGCCAGCAGGGCGGAGACCCAGTACTTC.

This rearrangement joins TRBV27 to TRBJ1-1; D unresolved. Deletions cut 0 bases from V and 7 bases from J, with 12 bases between. This CDR3 has 14 amino acids. Germline CDR1 is MNHEY and CDR2 is SMNVEV (reference sequence). CDR3: CASSLSGGQVEAFF. The CDR3 nucleotides are TGTGCCAGCAGTTTATCGGGTGGCCAGGTTGAAGCTTTCTTT.

On this clonotype: A much larger clone differs from this one at a single base, so this may be a read error. V and J are TRBV7-6 and TRBJ2-7; weak D call: TRBD1 (6 bases). CDR3 size: 10 residues. Germline V lookup: CDR1 SGHVS, CDR2 FNYEAQ. CDR3 in amino acids: CANSLEDSHF. The CDR3 region has the DNA TGTGCCAACAGCTTGGAGGACAGCCACTTT. The whole variable domain, remainder taken from reference TRBV7-6 and TRBJ2-7, is GAGVSQSPRYKVTKRGQDVALRCDPISGHVSLYWYRQALGQGPEFLTYFNYEAQQDKSGLPNDRFSAERPEGSISTLTIQRTEQRDSAMYRCANSLEDSHFGPGTRLTVT.

At least ten counts were recorded for this clonotype. V is TRBV7-2 and J is TRBJ2-1, with TRBD2 matching 15 bases. CDR1 is SGHTA and CDR2 is FQGNSA in the germline V gene. This CDR3 has 17 residues. The ends lost 5 bases at V and 10 bases at J; junction bases unmatched: 12. DNA of the CDR3: TGTGCCAGCAGCCCCGGACTAGCGGGGGGGCCAACGGAAGAGCAGTTCTTC. Its translation: CASSPGLAGGPTEEQFF.

This clonotype came up many times. The chain links TRBV7-6 to TRBJ2-2, with D hard to call. Trimming removed 3 bases at V and 1 base at J, with 9 bases between. The CDR3 spans 15 residues. Germline-derived CDR1 and CDR2 are SGHVS and FNYEAQ. CDR3 bases: TGTGCCAGCAGCTTTGGCCAGGAGAACACCGGGGAGCTGTTTTTT. Translation gives CASSFGQENTGELFF.

The chain combines TRBV4-2 with TRBJ2-3; tentatively, D is TRBD2 (6 bases). In germline, CDR1 is LGHNA, CDR2 YNFKEQ. Trimming stripped 3 bases from V and 2 bases from J, with 21 bases between. This CDR3 contains 18 residues. The CDR3 nucleotides read TGTGCCAGCAGCCAGCTCCCTACTAGCCCCGGCCCCACAGATACGCAGTATTTT. Translating it yields CASSQLPTSPGPTDTQYF.

This clonotype appeared a few times. This rearrangement joins TRBV6-6 to TRBJ1-5, with D uncertain. The CDR3 is 13 amino acids. Trimming pared 0 bases from V and 7 bases from J, leaving 7 bases between. The germline V gene encodes CDR1 MNHNY and CDR2 SVGAGI (reference sequence). The CDR3 DNA follows: TGTGCCAGCAGTTACTCGATGGAGCAGCCCCAGCATTTT. This encodes CASSYSMEQPQHF.

This clonotype was counted only a few times. The V and J genes are TRBV29-1 and TRBJ2-1; no definite D call. The V gene's germline CDR1 is SQVTM and CDR2 ANQGSEA. This CDR3 has 11 amino acids. Trimming left V 5 bases short and J 7 bases short, with 9 bases between. The CDR3 nucleotides read TGCAGCGTTAGACCAACAAATGAGCAGTTCTTC. Its translation is CSVRPTNEQFF.

This clonotype was seen a few times. This chain connects TRBV4-1 to TRBJ2-1; 7 bases align to TRBD2. Germline V gives CDR1 MGHRA, CDR2 YSYEKL. The CDR3 has 17 residues. J gave up 4 bases and V 2 bases, and 11 bases lay outside the gene matches. The CDR3 bases are TGCGCCAGCAGCCAAAGACATGGCCTAGCGGAGTACAATGAGCAGTTCTTC. It yields the protein CASSQRHGLAEYNEQFF.

This clonotype occurred many times. V gene TRBV19 combines with J gene TRBJ2-1, with TRBD2 matching over 13 bases. Germline trimming cut 5 bases from V and 0 bases from J; bases unmatched to any gene: 10. Germline CDR1 and CDR2: LNHDA and SQIVND (reference sequence). There are 19 residues in the CDR3. CDR3 sequence (DNA): TGTGCCAGTAGTCTCGGGACTAGCGGGGTGGCAAGCTCCTACAATGAGCAGTTCTTC. This translates into CASSLGTSGVASSYNEQFF.

Only one count was recorded for this clonotype. Given a much more abundant clone one base away, this may be a read error. This sequence joins TRBV19 and TRBJ2-5; 8 bases match TRBD1. CDR3 size: 17 residues. Germline values: CDR1 LNHDA, CDR2 SQIVND (reference sequence). CDR3 region: CVSSIIRAGGRQETQYF. CDR3 sequence (DNA): TGTGTCAGTAGTATAATTCGGGCAGGGGGCCGCCAAGAGACCCAGTACTTC.

This clonotype was picked up a small number of times. This rearrangement joins TRBV14 to TRBJ1-2; D might be TRBD1 (6 bases). Germline lookup yields CDR1 SGHDN and CDR2 FVKESK. Trimming pared 1 base from V and 2 bases from J, leaving 14 bases between. The CDR3 has 16 residues. In DNA, the CDR3 is TGTGCCAGCAGCCAAGTAGAAACAGGGCTCAACTATGGCTACACCTTC. It codes for CASSQVETGLNYGYTF.

This clonotype occurred a few times. This chain uses TRBV24-1 with TRBJ1-2; D ambiguous. V was clipped by 3 bases and J by 0 bases, with 10 bases between them. This CDR3 spans 15 amino acids. Germline assignment: CDR1 KGHDR and CDR2 SFDVKD. The chain's CDR3 is CATSDDDGANYGYTF. The DNA for the CDR3 is TGTGCCACCAGTGATGATGACGGAGCTAACTATGGCTACACCTTC.

In regard to this clonotype: Sequence at one end of the junction differs from germline and may be a read error. CDR3: CASSFRKTLYQETQYF. The DNA for the CDR3 is TGTGCCAGCAGCTTTCGGAAGACCCTGTACCAAGAGACCCAGTACTTC. The gene calls are TRBV5-3 and TRBJ2-5; D uncertain. TRBV5-3 is labeled an ORF, and its function is uncertain. The CDR3 runs 16 residues.

The table lists this clonotype with a few counts. The rearrangement joins TRBV6-6 to TRBJ2-1; 9 positions agree with TRBD1. The ends lost 5 bases at V and 4 bases at J; junction bases unmatched: 9. Per germline, CDR1 MNHNY and CDR2 SVGAGI (reference sequence). The CDR3 totals 16 residues. CDR3: CASSHTGTGIYNEQFF. The CDR3 DNA reads as TGTGCCAGCAGTCACACAGGGACAGGGATATACAATGAGCAGTTCTTC.

This clonotype was seen only a few times. This chain connects TRBV28 to TRBJ2-1; 8 positions agree with TRBD2. The germline gives CDR1 MDHEN, CDR2 SYDVKM. Trimming removed 6 bases from V and 9 bases from J; junction bases left unmatched: 10. The CDR3 runs 14 residues. The DNA of the CDR3 is TGTGCCAGCAGCTCGGGACTAGGAGTGAGTGAGCAGTTCTTC. As protein: CASSSGLGVSEQFF.

This clonotype was counted a few times. J is TRBJ1-1 and V is TRBV19, with D hard to call. The length of the CDR3 is 14 residues. The germline CDR1 and CDR2 sequences are LNHDA and SQIVND (reference sequence). Trimming took off 8 bases at V and 0 bases at J, with 13 bases between the two ends. The CDR3 DNA reads as TGTGCCAGTGGTCCTAGGCAGATGAACACTGAAGCTTTCTTT. It codes for CASGPRQMNTEAFF.

This chain uses TRBV6-1 with TRBJ2-1; D gene ambiguous. This CDR3 spans 12 amino acids. The germline gives CDR1 MNHNS, CDR2 SASEGT. V was cut by 10 bases and J by 12 bases, with 19 bases left in between. CDR3 sequence (DNA): TGTGCCACTAGAGACACAGTAACCTTGCAGTTCTTC. It translates to CATRDTVTLQFF.

This clonotype was counted many times. CDR3 residues: CASSLVSPKARGRPYEQYF. In nucleotides, the CDR3 is TGTGCCAGCAGTCTCGTCTCGCCCAAAGCTCGTGGCAGACCCTACGAGCAGTACTTC. The chain uses TRBV27 and TRBJ2-7, with unresolved D. The germline V gene has CDR1 MNHEY and CDR2 SMNVEV (reference sequence). CDR3 size: 19 residues. Between the trimmed V and J ends, which lost 5 bases and 2 bases, there was a span of 28 bases.

This chain uses TRBV19 with TRBJ1-2, with D uncertain. CDR1 is LNHDA, CDR2 SQIVND, per germline (reference sequence). The CDR3 totals 13 residues. Deletions cut 6 bases from V and 2 bases from J, with 10 bases between. The CDR3 loop reads CASRRYPNYGYTF. CDR3 nucleotides: TGTGCCAGTAGAAGGTACCCAAACTATGGCTACACCTTC.

The table lists this clonotype with a few counts. The V gene is TRBV9, the J gene TRBJ1-2; D unclear. The germline V gene has CDR1 SGDLS and CDR2 YYNGEE. CDR3 size: 16 residues. Trimming took 3 bases from V and 4 from J, leaving 19 bases between them. This CDR3 is CASSGVELSRTYGYTF. The DNA for the CDR3 is TGTGCCAGCAGCGGGGTGGAGCTAAGTCGGACCTATGGCTACACCTTC.

In the case of this clonotype: A read error may be the cause here, since a much bigger clone is one base away. The rearrangement joins TRBV7-4 to TRBJ1-2, with TRBD1 matching over 8 bases. This CDR3 region has 14 residues. CDR1 SGHVT and CDR2 SQSDAQ come from the germline V gene. Here the CDR3 reads CASSPLDRDYGDTF. In nucleotides, the CDR3 is TGTGCCAGCAGCCCCCTGGACAGGGACTATGGCGACACCTTC.

In its sample, this clonotype was seen many times. CDR3 nucleotide sequence: TGTGCCACCTCGGGCAGCCACGGAAACACCATATATTTT. Translation: CATSGSHGNTIYF. This chain uses TRBV28 with TRBJ1-3; D ambiguous. CDR3 length: 13 amino acids. CDR1 is MDHEN and CDR2 is SYDVKM in the germline V gene. Trimming pared 10 bases from V and 4 bases from J, leaving 14 bases between. The full variable domain, rest sourced from reference TRBV28 and TRBJ1-3, is DVKVTQSSRYLVKRTGEKVFLECVQDMDHENMFWYRQDPGLGLRLIYFSYDVKMKEKGDIPEGYSVSREKKERFSLILESASTNQTSMYLCATSGSHGNTIYFGEGSWLTVV.

The V gene is TRBV7-8, the J gene TRBJ1-3, with TRBD1 matching 10 bases. The V gene end was trimmed by 5 bases and the J gene end by 4 bases; junction bases not matched to a gene: 8. The germline CDR1 and CDR2 sequences are SGHVS and FQNEAQ. There are 16 residues in the CDR3. The CDR3 DNA reads as TGTGCCAGCAGCCTCCGACAGGGGGCTCACGGAAACACCATATATTTT. Encoded protein: CASSLRQGAHGNTIYF.

This chain uses TRBV14 with TRBJ2-7; maybe TRBD2 (5 bases). The V and J ends lost 1 base and 0 bases respectively, with 10 bases between them. CDR1 is SGHDN, CDR2 FVKESK, per germline. The CDR3 contains 15 residues. The CDR3 loop reads CASSQVPGDSYEQYF. DNA for the CDR3: TGTGCCAGCAGCCAAGTCCCCGGGGACTCCTACGAGCAGTACTTC.

In its sample, this clonotype was seen a few times. V gene TRBV6-2 or TRBV6-3 combines with J gene TRBJ2-7, with a possible D match to TRBD1 (5 bases). Germline V gene lookup returns CDR1 MNHEY and CDR2 SVGEGT. This CDR3 has 15 residues. V shed 2 bases and J shed 3 bases, with 14 bases lying between them. The CDR3 protein is CASSYDRNQNYEQYV. In DNA form, the CDR3 reads TGTGCCAGCAGTTACGACAGAAACCAGAACTACGAGCAGTACGTC.